These 4 T cell receptor beta chains share one sample of origin, sequenced in a study of T cell responses to AZD1222 COVID-19 vaccine. The data were produced by immunoSEQ multiplex PCR, yet TCRdb's version contains in-frame clones alone and is incomplete. Here the sample spans more than 80,000 clones, around 91% being singletons. The starting material was peripheral blood, obtained 28 days after the second AZD1222 dose. The receptors derive from an adult who received the AZD1222 COVID-19 vaccine.

The gene calls are TRBV3-1 (or the pseudogene TRBV3-2) and TRBJ2-7, with 11 nucleotides matching TRBD2. Trimming at V came to 3 bases and at J to 1 base, leaving 11 bases not matched to a gene. Germline CDR1 LGHDT, CDR2 YNNKEL (reference sequence). The CDR3 loop spans 18 amino acids. The CDR3 spells CASSHRGLAGGSSYEQYF. Here the CDR3 DNA reads TGTGCCAGCAGCCACCGGGGGCTAGCGGGGGGTTCATCCTACGAGCAGTACTTC.

The chain combines TRBV10-1 with TRBJ2-3; 8 bases are a match to TRBD1. Per the germline V gene, CDR1 is WNHNN and CDR2 is SYGVQD (reference sequence). This CDR3 spans 16 amino acids. The ends lost 2 bases at V and 3 bases at J; junction bases unmatched: 7. Here the CDR3 reads CASSEVTGERTDTQYF. The CDR3 region has the DNA TGCGCCAGCAGTGAGGTGACAGGGGAGAGGACAGATACGCAGTATTTT.

The chain carries TRBV4-2 and TRBJ2-7, with 10 bases identical to TRBD2. CDR3 size: 14 residues. Per the germline V gene, CDR1 is LGHNA and CDR2 is YNFKEQ. J lost 7 bases, V lost 1 base, and 4 bases had no gene match. The CDR3 DNA sequence: TGTGCCAGCAGCCAAGGGCCAGCGGGGGGGGAGCAGTACTTC. Translation gives CASSQGPAGGEQYF.

This clone came up a few times. This chain connects TRBV4-2 to TRBJ1-1, with D hard to call. This CDR3 spans 16 amino acids. V was cut by 4 bases and J by 11 bases, with 26 bases left in between. Germline V gene lookup returns CDR1 LGHNA and CDR2 YNFKEQ. In DNA, the CDR3 is TGTGCCAGCAGCCCGGACCCCGGGGTTTGGTCGGGTATGGCTTTCTTT. This encodes CASSPDPGVWSGMAFF.